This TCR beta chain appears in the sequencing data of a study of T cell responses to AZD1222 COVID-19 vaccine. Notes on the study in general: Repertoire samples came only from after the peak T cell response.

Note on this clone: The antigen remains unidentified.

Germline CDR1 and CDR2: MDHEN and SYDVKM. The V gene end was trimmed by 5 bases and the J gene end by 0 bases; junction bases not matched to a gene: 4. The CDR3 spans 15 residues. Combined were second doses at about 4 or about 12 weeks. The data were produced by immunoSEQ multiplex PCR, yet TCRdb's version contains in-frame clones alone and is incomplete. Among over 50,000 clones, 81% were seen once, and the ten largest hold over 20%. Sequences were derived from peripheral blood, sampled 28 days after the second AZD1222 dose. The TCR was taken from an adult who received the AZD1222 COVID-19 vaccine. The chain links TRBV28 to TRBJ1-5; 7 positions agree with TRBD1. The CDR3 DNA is TGTGCCAGCAGTGCGACAGGGCCTAGCAATCAGCCCCAGCATTTT. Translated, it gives CASSATGPSNQPQHF.